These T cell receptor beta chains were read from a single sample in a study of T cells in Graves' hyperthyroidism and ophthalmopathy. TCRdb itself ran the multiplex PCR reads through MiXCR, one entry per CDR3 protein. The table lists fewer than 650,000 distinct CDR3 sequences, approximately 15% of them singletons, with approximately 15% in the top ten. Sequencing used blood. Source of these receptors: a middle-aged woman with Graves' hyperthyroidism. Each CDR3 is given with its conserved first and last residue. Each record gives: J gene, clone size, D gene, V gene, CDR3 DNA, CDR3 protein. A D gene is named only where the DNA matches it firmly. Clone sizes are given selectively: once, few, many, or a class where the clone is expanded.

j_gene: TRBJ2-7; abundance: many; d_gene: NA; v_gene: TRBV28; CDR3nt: TGTGCCAGCAGTTTCCTAAAATACGAGCAGTACTTC; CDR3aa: CASSFLKYEQYF
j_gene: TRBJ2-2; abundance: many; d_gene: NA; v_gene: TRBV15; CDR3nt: TGTGCCACCAGCCACGGGTGGGAGCCAAACACCGGGGAGCTGTTTTTT; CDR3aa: CATSHGWEPNTGELFF
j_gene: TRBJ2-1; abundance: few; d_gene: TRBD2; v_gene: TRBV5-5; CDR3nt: TGTGCCAGCAGCTATCAGCCAGCGGGAGGCAATGAGCAGTTCTTC; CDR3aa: CASSYQPAGGNEQFF
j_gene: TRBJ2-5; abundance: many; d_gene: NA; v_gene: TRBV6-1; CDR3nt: TGTGCCAGCGGGAAGCTAGGGTACCAAGAGACCCAGTACTTC; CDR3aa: CASGKLGYQETQYF
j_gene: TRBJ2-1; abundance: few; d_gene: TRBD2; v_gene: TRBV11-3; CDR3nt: TGTGCCAGCAGCCCCGCGGGGCGGGGGGACAATGAGCAGTTCTTC; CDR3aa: CASSPAGRGDNEQFF
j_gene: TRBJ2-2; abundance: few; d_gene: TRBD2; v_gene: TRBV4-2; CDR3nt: TGTGCCAGCAGCCAAGGCCACGCACTAGCGGGAGATCTGGCCGGGGAGCTGTTTTTT; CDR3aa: CASSQGHALAGDLAGELFF
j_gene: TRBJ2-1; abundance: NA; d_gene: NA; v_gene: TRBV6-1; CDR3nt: TGTGCCAGCCTGTGGGAGCAAGCCTCTCCTTACAATGAGCAGTTCTTC; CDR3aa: CASLWEQASPYNEQFF
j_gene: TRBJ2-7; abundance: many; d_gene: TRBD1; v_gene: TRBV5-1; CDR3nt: TGCGCCAGCAGCTGGACAGGGACAGGAACCTACGAGCAGTACTTC; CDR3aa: CASSWTGTGTYEQYF
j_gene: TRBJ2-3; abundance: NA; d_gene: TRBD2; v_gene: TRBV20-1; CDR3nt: TGCAGTGCTAGAGGGCTAGCGGGAATTGTAGATACGCAGTATTTT; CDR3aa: CSARGLAGIVDTQYF
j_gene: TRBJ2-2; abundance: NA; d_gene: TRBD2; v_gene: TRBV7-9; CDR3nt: TGTGCCAGCAGCCGACTAGCGCTAAACACCGGGGAGCTGTTTTTT; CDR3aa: CASSRLALNTGELFF
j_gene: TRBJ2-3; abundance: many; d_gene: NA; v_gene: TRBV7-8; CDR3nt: TGTGCCAGCAGCTTAGTTCAGGGAAACACAGATACGCAGTATTTT; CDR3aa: CASSLVQGNTDTQYF
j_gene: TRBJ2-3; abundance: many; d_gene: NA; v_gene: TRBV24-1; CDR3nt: TGTGCCACCAGTATAAGGGGGCGGGGGGGCACAGATACGCAGTATTTT; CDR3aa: CATSIRGRGGTDTQYF
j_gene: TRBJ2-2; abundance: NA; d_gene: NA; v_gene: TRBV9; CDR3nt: TGTGCCAGCAGCGTAGCTCCAGGGATAAACACCGGGGAGCTGTTTTTT; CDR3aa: CASSVAPGINTGELFF
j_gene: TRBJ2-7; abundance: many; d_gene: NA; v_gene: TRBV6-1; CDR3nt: TGTGCCAGCAGTGGGGGGACACTTTACGAGCAGTACTTC; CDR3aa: CASSGGTLYEQYF
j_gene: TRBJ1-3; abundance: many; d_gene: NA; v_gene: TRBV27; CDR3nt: TGTGCCAGCAGCTTAGGGGGCTCTGGAAACACCATATATTTT; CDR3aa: CASSLGGSGNTIYF
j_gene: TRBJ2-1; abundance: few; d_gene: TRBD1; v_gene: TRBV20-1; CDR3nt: TGCAGTGCTGGTGGACAGGGCGCGTATGAGCAGTTCTTC; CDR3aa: CSAGGQGAYEQFF
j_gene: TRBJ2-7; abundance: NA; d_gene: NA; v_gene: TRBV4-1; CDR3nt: TGCGCCAGCAGCCAGGGCGGGCGGGTATCCAGCGAGCAGTACTTC; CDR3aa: CASSQGGRVSSEQYF
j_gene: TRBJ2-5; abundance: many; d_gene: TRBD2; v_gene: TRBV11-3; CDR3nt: TGTGCCAGCAGCACTCCATTAGCGGGAGCCTGGGAGACCCAGTACTTC; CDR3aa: CASSTPLAGAWETQYF
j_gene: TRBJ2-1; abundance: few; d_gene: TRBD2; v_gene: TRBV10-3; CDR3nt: TGTGCCATCACCACTAGCGGGACCTACAATGAGCAGTTCTTC; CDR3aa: CAITTSGTYNEQFF
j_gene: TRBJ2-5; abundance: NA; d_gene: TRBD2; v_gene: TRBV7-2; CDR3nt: TGTGCCAGCAGCTCGACTAGCGGGAGAGGGCAAGAGACCCAGTACTTC; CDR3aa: CASSSTSGRGQETQYF
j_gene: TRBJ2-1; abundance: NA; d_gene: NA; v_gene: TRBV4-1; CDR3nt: TGCGCCAGCAGCCAAGCAGCATCAGGGGTACGGGAGCAGTTCTTC; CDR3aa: CASSQAASGVREQFF
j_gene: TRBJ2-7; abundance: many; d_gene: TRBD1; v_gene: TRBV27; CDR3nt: TGTGCCAGCAGGCAACCGGGACAGGGGGCCTACGAGCAGTACTTC; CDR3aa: CASRQPGQGAYEQYF
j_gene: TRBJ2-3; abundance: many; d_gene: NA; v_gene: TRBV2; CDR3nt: TGTGCCACCAGCGGGTTGAGCACAGATACGCAGTATTTT; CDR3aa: CATSGLSTDTQYF
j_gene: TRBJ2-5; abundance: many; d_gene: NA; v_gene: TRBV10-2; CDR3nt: TGCGCCAGCAGTCGAGGGAAACAAGAGACCCAGTACTTC; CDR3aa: CASSRGKQETQYF
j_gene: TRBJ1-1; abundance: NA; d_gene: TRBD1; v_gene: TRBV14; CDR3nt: TGTGCCAGCAGCCAAACTCGACAGGGGATTTCTGAAGCTTTCTTT; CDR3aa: CASSQTRQGISEAFF
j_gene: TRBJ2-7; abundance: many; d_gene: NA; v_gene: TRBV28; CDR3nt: TGTGCCAGCAGTTTAACGGTCCCCTACGAGCAGTACTTC; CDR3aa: CASSLTVPYEQYF
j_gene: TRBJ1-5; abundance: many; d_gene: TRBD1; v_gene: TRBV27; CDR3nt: TGTGCCAGCAGTTTAATCGGACAGGACAATCAGCCCCAGCATTTT; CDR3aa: CASSLIGQDNQPQHF
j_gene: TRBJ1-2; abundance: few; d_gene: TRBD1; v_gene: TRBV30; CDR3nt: TGTGCCTGGACCCCCAAGTTGGGGACAGGGGATAACTATGGCTACACCTTC; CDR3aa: CAWTPKLGTGDNYGYTF
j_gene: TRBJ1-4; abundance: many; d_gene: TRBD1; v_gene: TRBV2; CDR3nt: TGTGCCAGCAGTGAGGACAGGTCAACTAATGAAAAACTGTTTTTT; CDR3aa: CASSEDRSTNEKLFF
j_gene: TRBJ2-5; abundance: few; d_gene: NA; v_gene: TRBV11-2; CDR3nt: TGTGCCAGCAGCTTAGAAGGGTGGGAGAAAGAGACCCAGTACTTC; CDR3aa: CASSLEGWEKETQYF
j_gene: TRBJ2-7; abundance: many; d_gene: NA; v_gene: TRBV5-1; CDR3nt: TGCGCCAGCAGCTTGGATGAGGGTACCTACGAGCAGTACTTC; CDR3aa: CASSLDEGTYEQYF
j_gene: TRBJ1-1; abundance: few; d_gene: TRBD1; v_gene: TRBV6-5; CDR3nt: TGTGCCAGCAGAGGGACAGCCATGAACACTGAAGCTTTCTTT; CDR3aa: CASRGTAMNTEAFF
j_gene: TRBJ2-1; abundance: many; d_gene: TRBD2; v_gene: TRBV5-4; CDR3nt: TGTGCCAGCAGCTATCACTTCAGCGGGAGTGGGATTGAGCAGTTCTTC; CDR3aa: CASSYHFSGSGIEQFF
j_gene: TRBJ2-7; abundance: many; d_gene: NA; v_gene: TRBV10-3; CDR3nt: TGTGCCATCAGTGCGTCCCACGAGCAGTACTTC; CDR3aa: CAISASHEQYF
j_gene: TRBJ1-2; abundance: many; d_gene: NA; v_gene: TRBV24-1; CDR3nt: TGTGCCACCAGTGATTTAAGGGGCGACTATGGCTACACCTTC; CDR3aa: CATSDLRGDYGYTF
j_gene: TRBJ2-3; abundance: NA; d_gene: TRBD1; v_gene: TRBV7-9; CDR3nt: TGTGCCAGCAGCGAGCCGGGACAGACCACAGATACGCAGTATTTT; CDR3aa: CASSEPGQTTDTQYF
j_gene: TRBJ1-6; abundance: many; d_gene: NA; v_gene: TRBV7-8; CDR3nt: TGTGCCAGCAGCTTAGGCACTAATTCACCCCTCCACTTT; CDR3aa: CASSLGTNSPLHF
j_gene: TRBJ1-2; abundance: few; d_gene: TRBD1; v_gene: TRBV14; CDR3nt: TGTGCCAGCAGCAAAGGGACAGCTTTTACTGGCTACACCTTC; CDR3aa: CASSKGTAFTGYTF
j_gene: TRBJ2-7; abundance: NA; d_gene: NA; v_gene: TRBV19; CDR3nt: TGTGCCAGTAGTATCGGCCAGGCTATGAGCTCCTACGAGCAGTACTTC; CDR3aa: CASSIGQAMSSYEQYF
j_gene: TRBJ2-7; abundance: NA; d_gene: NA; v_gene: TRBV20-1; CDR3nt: TGCAGTGCTAGAGGGGACGACCTCTACGAGCAGTACTTC; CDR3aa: CSARGDDLYEQYF
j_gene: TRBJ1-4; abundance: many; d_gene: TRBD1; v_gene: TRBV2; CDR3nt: TGTGCCAGCAGTGAGACAGGGGTTACAAATGAAAAACTGTTTTTT; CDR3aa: CASSETGVTNEKLFF
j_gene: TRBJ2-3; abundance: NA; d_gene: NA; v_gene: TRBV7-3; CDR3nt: TGTGCCAGCAGCTTAGGGGGAAGTCAAGATACGCAGTATTTT; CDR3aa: CASSLGGSQDTQYF
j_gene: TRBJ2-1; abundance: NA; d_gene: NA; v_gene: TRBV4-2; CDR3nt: TGTGCCAGCAGCCAAGATGGGTGGGAGAATGAGCAGTTCTTC; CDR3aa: CASSQDGWENEQFF
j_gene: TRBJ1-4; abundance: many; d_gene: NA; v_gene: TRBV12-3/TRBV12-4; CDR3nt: TGTGCCAGCAGCGCGGACCGCCATTCTAATGAAAAACTGTTTTTT; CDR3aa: CASSADRHSNEKLFF
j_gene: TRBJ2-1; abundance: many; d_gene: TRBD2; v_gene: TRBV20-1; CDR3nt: TGCAGTGCTGTTAGCGGGAGTGATTACAATGAGCAGTTCTTC; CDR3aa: CSAVSGSDYNEQFF
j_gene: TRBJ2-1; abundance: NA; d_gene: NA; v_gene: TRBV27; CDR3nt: TGTGCCAGCAGCCTCCAGGGTTCCTATGAGCAGTTCTTC; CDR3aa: CASSLQGSYEQFF
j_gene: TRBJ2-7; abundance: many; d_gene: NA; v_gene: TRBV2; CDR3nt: TGTGCCAGCTGCCCGCGAGGGGCCTACGAGCAGTACTTC; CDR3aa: CASCPRGAYEQYF
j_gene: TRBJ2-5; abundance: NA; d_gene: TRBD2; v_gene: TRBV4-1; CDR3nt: TGCGCCAGCAGCCAAGGATTAGCGGGACTGGTAGAGACCCAGTACTTC; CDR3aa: CASSQGLAGLVETQYF
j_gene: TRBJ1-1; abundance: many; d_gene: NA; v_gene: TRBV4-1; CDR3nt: TGCGCCAGCAGCCAAGCCCTACGGCCCGGAGGGGCTGAAGCTTTCTTT; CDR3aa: CASSQALRPGGAEAFF
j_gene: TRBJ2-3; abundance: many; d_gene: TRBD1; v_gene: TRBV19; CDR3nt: TGTGCCAGTACCGCACCGGACGGGACAGGGGACAGGCATACGCAGTATTTT; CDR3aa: CASTAPDGTGDRHTQYF
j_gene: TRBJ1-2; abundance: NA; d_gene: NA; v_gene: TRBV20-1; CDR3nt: TGCAGTGCTACAGGGTTTGGTATGGGCTACACCTTC; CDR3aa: CSATGFGMGYTF
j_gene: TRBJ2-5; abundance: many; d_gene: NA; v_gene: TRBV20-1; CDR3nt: TGCAGTGCTAGAGATCGACTGAGCGAAAACCAGTACTTC; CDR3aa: CSARDRLSENQYF
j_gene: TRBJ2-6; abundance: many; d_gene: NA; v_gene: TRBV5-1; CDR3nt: TGCGCCAGCAGCTCGGCCTACTCTGGGGCCAACGTCCTGACTTTC; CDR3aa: CASSSAYSGANVLTF
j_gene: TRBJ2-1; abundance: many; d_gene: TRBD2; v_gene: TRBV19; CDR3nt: TGTGCCAGTAGACTAGCGGGGGTAGGCGGCTCCTACAATGAGCAGTTCTTC; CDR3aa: CASRLAGVGGSYNEQFF
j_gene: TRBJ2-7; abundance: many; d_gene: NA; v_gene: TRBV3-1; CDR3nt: TGTGCCAGCAGCAGAGGACTATCTGGTAGCTCCTACGAGCAGTACTTC; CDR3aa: CASSRGLSGSSYEQYF
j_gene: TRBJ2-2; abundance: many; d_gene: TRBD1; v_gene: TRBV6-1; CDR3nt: TGTGCCAGCACCCCCGTACGGCAGGGGGCGACCGGGGAGCTGTTTTTT; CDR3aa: CASTPVRQGATGELFF
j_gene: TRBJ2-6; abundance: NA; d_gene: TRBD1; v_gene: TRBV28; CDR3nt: TGTGCCACCCGGGGACAGGGTGACCCTGGGGCCAACGTCCTGACTTTC; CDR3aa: CATRGQGDPGANVLTF
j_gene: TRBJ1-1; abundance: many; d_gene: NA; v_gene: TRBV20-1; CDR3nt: TGCAGTGCTAGCCTACGGGGGGGGAACACTGAAGCTTTCTTT; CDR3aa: CSASLRGGNTEAFF
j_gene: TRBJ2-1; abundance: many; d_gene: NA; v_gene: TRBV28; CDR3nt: TGTGCCAGCAGTTTCCCACAGGGTGCGGCAACCTACAATGAGCAGTTCTTC; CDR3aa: CASSFPQGAATYNEQFF